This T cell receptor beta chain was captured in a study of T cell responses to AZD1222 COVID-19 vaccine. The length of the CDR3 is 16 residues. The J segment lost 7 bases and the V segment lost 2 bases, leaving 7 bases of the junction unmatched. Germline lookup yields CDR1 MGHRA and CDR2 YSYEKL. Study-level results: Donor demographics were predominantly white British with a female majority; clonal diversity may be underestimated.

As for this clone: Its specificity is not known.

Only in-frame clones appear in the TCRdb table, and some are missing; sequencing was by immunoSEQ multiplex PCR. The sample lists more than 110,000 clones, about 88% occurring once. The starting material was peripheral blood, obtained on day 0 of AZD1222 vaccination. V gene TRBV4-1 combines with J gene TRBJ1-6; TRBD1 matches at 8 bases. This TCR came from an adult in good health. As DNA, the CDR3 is TGCGCCAGCAGCCAACCAGGACAGGGTCAAAATTCACCCCTCCACTTT. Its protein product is CASSQPGQGQNSPLHF.